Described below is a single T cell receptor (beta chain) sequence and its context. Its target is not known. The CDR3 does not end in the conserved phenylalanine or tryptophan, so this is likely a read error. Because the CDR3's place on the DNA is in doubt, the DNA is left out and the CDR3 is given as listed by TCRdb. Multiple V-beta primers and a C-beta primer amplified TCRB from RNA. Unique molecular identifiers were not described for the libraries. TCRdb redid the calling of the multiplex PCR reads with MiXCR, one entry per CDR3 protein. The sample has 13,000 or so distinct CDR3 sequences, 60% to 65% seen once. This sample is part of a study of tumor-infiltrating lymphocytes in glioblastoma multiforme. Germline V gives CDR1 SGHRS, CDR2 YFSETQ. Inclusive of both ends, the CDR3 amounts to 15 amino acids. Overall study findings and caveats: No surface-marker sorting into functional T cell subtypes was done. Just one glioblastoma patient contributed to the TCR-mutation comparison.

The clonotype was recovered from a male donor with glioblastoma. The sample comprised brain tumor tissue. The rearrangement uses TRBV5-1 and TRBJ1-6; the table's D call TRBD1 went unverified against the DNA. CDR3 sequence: CASSIGTGGFSPLHS.